A selection of T cell receptor beta chains follows, all from one sample in a study of blood T cell repertoires in COVID-19. Generated by immunoSEQ multiplex PCR, the TCRdb table keeps only in-frame clones and is missing some. The sample holds 30,000 to 35,000 clones; roughly 85% are singletons and the top ten take roughly 3.5%. The sequenced sample was peripheral blood. The receptor source for this set is a man over 45 with acute or convalescent COVID-19. CDR3s include the opening cysteine and the closing phenylalanine or tryptophan. D genes are given only for firm matches. Only some rows state a clone size, as once, few, many or a class for expanded clones.

CDR3 DNA | CDR3 protein | J gene | D gene | clone size | V gene
TGCGCCAGCAGCTTGGTAGTGGGGGCGCGTGGAAACACCATATATTTT | CASSLVVGARGNTIYF | TRBJ1-3 | - | - | TRBV5-1
TGTGCCAGCAGTTTACCGGGACTAGCCACCTACGAGCAGTACTTC | CASSLPGLATYEQYF | TRBJ2-7 | TRBD2 | - | TRBV28
TGTGCCTGGAGTGTACACAGCTCCTACGAGCAGTACTTC | CAWSVHSSYEQYF | TRBJ2-7 | - | - | TRBV30
TGTGCCATCAGTGGATGGGGCAGGGGGAAATGGGGCTACACCTTC | CAISGWGRGKWGYTF | TRBJ1-2 | TRBD1 | - | TRBV10-3
TGTGCCAGCAGCCGAGACCGGGGGAAGGCCTATAATTCACCCCTCCACTTT | CASSRDRGKAYNSPLHF | TRBJ1-6 | - | - | TRBV7-8
TGTGCCACCAAGGGGGACAGTGGCTACGAGCAGTACTTC | CATKGDSGYEQYF | TRBJ2-7 | TRBD1 | few | TRBV19
TGTGCCTGCCTCCGGGACAGGGTTTCACCCCTCCACTTT | CACLRDRVSPLHF | TRBJ1-6 | TRBD1 | - | TRBV30
TGTGCCAGTAGTATTTTTCCAGGGAGGAATCAGCCCCAGCATTTT | CASSIFPGRNQPQHF | TRBJ1-5 | - | once | TRBV19
TGTGCCAGCAGACGGGACAATAATGAAAAACTGTTTTTT | CASRRDNNEKLFF | TRBJ1-4 | - | - | TRBV7-9
TGTGCCAGCAGGGACAGGACTCCCAATTCACCCCTCCACTTT | CASRDRTPNSPLHF | TRBJ1-6 | TRBD1 | - | TRBV2
TGTGCCAGCAGCCAGACAGGGTATACTGAAGCTTTCTTT | CASSQTGYTEAFF | TRBJ1-1 | TRBD1 | - | TRBV12-3/TRBV12-4
TGTGCCAGCAGCCTTGGACAGGGTTACACCGGGGAGCTGTTTTTT | CASSLGQGYTGELFF | TRBJ2-2 | TRBD1 | - | TRBV5-4
TGTGCCATCAGGGGGACATCCGACGACCGCTCTGGAAACACCATATATTTT | CAIRGTSDDRSGNTIYF | TRBJ1-3 | - | - | TRBV10-3
TGTGCCAGCACGGGGGCAGGGGGTTCCGCCGGGGAGCTGTTTTTT | CASTGAGGSAGELFF | TRBJ2-2 | - | - | TRBV6-5
TGTGCCATCACCCCGGGGGGGAACTATGGCTACACCTTC | CAITPGGNYGYTF | TRBJ1-2 | - | - | TRBV6-5